This T cell receptor (beta chain) appears in the sequencing data of a study of T cell responses to AZD1222 COVID-19 vaccine. Study-level background: Second-dose timings of about 4 or about 12 weeks were pooled.

Study-wide results and caveats: Unmutated variant regions reportedly attract nearly half of all spike-specific TCRs. Clonal diversity was possibly underestimated, and white British individuals and females predominated among donors. Vaccine-associated CD4 TCRs ranged over spike, dominating at 160-218 and 743-854.

This CDR3 comprises 15 residues. Looked up from germline, CDR1 is SGDLS and CDR2 is YYNGEE. V lost 4 bases, J lost 6 bases, and 4 bases stayed unmatched. The protocol was immunoSEQ multiplex PCR, while the TCRdb copy is restricted to in-frame clones and leaves out a portion. This table holds around 170,000 clones, under 95% found once. Notes on this clone: Its specificity is not known. This sample also contains other DNA sequences that code for the same CDR3.

The chain recombines TRBV9 with TRBJ2-1; 13 bases fit TRBD2. This sequence originates from an adult in good health. The sample in question was peripheral blood, obtained on day 0 of AZD1222 vaccination. Here the CDR3 reads CASSPWTSGSNEQFF. In DNA form, the CDR3 reads TGTGCCAGCAGCCCTTGGACTAGCGGGAGCAATGAGCAGTTCTTC.